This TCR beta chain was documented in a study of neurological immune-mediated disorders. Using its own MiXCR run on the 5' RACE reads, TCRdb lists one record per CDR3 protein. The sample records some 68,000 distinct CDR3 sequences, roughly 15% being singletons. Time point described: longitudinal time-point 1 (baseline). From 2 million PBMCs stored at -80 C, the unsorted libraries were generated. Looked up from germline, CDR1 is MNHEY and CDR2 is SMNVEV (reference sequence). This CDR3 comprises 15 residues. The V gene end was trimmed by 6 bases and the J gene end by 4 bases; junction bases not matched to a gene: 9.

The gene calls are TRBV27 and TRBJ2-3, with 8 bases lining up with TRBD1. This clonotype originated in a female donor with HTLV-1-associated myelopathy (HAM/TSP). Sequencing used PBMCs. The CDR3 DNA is TGTGCCAGCAGGATTGACAGGGGAGGTCCAGATACGCAGTATTTT. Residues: CASRIDRGGPDTQYF.